This T cell receptor beta chain was obtained from a study of T-cell reconstitution after alpha-beta-depleted transplantation in children (dated by TCRdb to about 2016). Notes on the research overall: T-cell immune reconstitution after TCRalphabeta/CD19-depleted allogeneic hematopoietic cell transplantation in children was quantitatively tracked in the study by means of TCR repertoire profiling.

The library was prepared using PCR. Reads for this sample came from an Illumina HiSeq 2500. Molecular barcoding was employed in the preparation of TCR libraries, with unique molecular identifiers being used to normalize TCRbeta repertoire quantification. TCRdb reran the public reads through fastp at Q25 and MiXCR, keeping productive beta chains. All rows with the same CDR3 protein become a single entry with the most common DNA and genes. The sample table holds about 690,000 distinct CDR3 sequences, of which around a sixth were seen once. About 1.1% of the sample is taken by the ten largest. About this clonotype itself: Its antigen has not been determined. One base away there is no much larger clone; base qualities are not given.

The germline V gene (reference sequence) gives CDR1 as LGHDT and CDR2 as YNNKEL. Deletion took 0 bases off V and 2 bases off J, with a span of 10 bases between the germline ends. The CDR3 runs 15 residues from the cysteine to the phenylalanine. Solely the CDR3 DNA is kept, with 45 bases framed from the first base. This receptor chain uses TRBV3-1 and TRBJ1-2; the D gene is possibly TRBD1, with 6 bases matching. The specimen comprised PBMCs from the stem cell graft donor, sampled from the stem cell graft. The clonotype was recovered from a human donor who donated a stem cell graft to a child with acute myeloid leukemia. The nucleotide sequence reads TGTGCCAGCAGCCAAGATCACCAGGGGAACTATGGCTACACCTTC. Its coded protein is CASSQDHQGNYGYTF.